This T cell receptor beta chain was identified during a study of cytomegalovirus exposure and HLA in healthy donors. Clones were sequenced by immunoSEQ multiplex PCR, and TCRdb holds only the in-frame ones, with some missing. The top ten hold around a sixth of the sample, which has about 180,000 clones, around 84% seen once. The J segment lost 4 bases and the V segment lost 4 bases, leaving 2 bases of the junction unmatched. The CDR3 spans 14 residues. The V gene's germline CDR1 is MNHEY and CDR2 SMNVEV (reference sequence). Study-level findings and limits: TCR beta chains numbering roughly 150 were designated cytomegalovirus-associated.

Worth noting for this clone: Its antigen is not known. Other DNA sequences within the sample encode an identical CDR3.

The J gene is TRBJ1-2, the V gene TRBV27; the match to TRBD1 covers 11 bases. The TCR was taken from a man aged 18 to 35 in good health and CMV-seropositive. The sample was PBMCs. In DNA, the CDR3 is TGTGCCAGCAGTTCTGGACAGGGGGCCTATGGCTACACCTTC. Protein: CASSSGQGAYGYTF.